Included here is one T cell receptor beta chain sequence, with context. Its specificity is not known. Sequencing ends 3 residues short of the CDR3 end; the germline J gene provides the rest. The data stem from a study of T cell clonality in common variable immunodeficiency. Regarding the study as a whole: In common variable immunodeficiency, TCR beta chains reportedly carried fewer deletions and N-nucleotide insertions.

V lost 8 bases and J lost 2; bases outside the gene matches: 6. Germline CDR1 reads SGHVS; CDR2 reads FNYEAQ. The length of the CDR3 is 13 residues. The protocol was immunoSEQ multiplex PCR, while the TCRdb copy is restricted to in-frame clones and leaves out a portion. The table lists about 33,000 clones, with no singletons. The sequenced sample was peripheral blood mononuclear cells. The J gene is TRBJ2-7, the V gene TRBV7-6, with 7 bases that match TRBD1. The source of this sequence is a human donor with common variable immunodeficiency. CDR3 sequence reads: CASARDSTYEQYF. CDR3 bases read: TGTGCCAGCGCCCGGGACAGTACCTACGAG.